Shown below are 20 T cell receptor beta chains from a single sample sequenced in a study of shared clonotypes between healthy human individuals. Here immunoSEQ multiplex PCR was the method, and the copy in TCRdb shows in-frame clones only, minus some. The sample has around 330,000 clones; roughly 70% are singletons. The source material was memory CD4+ T cells sorted from blood. The subset was: CD45RA-negative fraction. These receptor sequences come from a man aged 25-45 years in good health.

The chain has TRBV7-2 and TRBJ1-2; D is possibly TRBD1 (6 bases). The CDR3 is made up of 16 amino acids. Germline lookup yields CDR1 SGHTA and CDR2 FQGNSA. V was trimmed by 5 bases and J by 0 bases, leaving 16 bases between them. CDR3 loop: CASSPSGVLSNYGYTF. CDR3 coding DNA: TGTGCCAGCAGCCCATCAGGGGTTCTATCTAACTATGGCTACACCTTC.

This clone is a singleton in its sample. CDR3 DNA sequence: TGTGCCATCAGTACGAAATATGAGCAGTTCTTC. It is translated as CAISTKYEQFF. The chain couples TRBV10-3 to TRBJ2-1; the D is unclear. Trimming removed 5 bases from V and 8 bases from J, with 7 bases in between. Germline V gene data show CDR1 as ENHRY and CDR2 as SYGVKD. The CDR3 spans 11 residues.

The rearrangement joins TRBV21-1 to TRBJ1-4; the table assigns TRBD1, which was not confirmed against the DNA. TRBV21-1 is classified as a pseudogene. The CDR3 extends over 15 amino acids. DNA of the CDR3: TGTGCCAGCACCTACCGGGCACAGGCAAATGAAAAACTGTTTTTT. Encoded protein: CASTYRAQANEKLFF.

The genes are TRBV11-2 and TRBJ2-7; 11 nucleotides align to TRBD2. The ends lost 3 bases at V and 5 bases at J; junction bases unmatched: 6. Germline CDR1 is SGHAT and CDR2 is FQNNGV. This CDR3 contains 15 residues. For the CDR3, the DNA is TGTGCCAGCAGCTTGCGGACTAGCGGGTACAACGAGCAGTACTTC. This translates into CASSLRTSGYNEQYF. Full variable domain (rest looked up from reference TRBV11-2 and TRBJ2-7): EAGVAQSPRYKIIEKRQSVAFWCNPISGHATLYWYQQILGQGPKLLIQFQNNGVVDDSQLPKDRFSAERLKGVDSTLKIQPAKLEDSAVYLCASSLRTSGYNEQYFGPGTRLTVT.

Worth noting for this clone: This sample also contains other DNA sequences that code for the same CDR3. This rearrangement joins TRBV19 to TRBJ1-2, with TRBD1 identical over 7 bases. V shed 5 bases and J 8 bases; nucleotides not matched to a gene: 8. CDR3 size: 13 residues. Germline V gene lookup returns CDR1 LNHDA and CDR2 SQIVND (reference sequence). The CDR3 protein is CASSLRQGGGYTF. CDR3 nucleotide sequence: TGTGCCAGTAGTCTTCGACAGGGCGGGGGCTACACCTTC.

V and J are TRBV11-1 and TRBJ2-3, with 7 bases matching TRBD1. CDR1 and CDR2 from the germline V gene are SGHAT and FQDESV (reference sequence). The CDR3 sequence is 13 residues long. V dropped 4 bases and J dropped 4; count of bases not matched to a gene: 2. CDR3 protein: CASSSDRADTQYF. The CDR3 DNA sequence: TGTGCCAGCAGCTCTGACAGGGCAGATACGCAGTATTTT.

The CDR3 DNA follows: TGCGCCAGCAGCTTGAGCGGGGTAAACACCGGGGAGCTGTTTTTT. Its translation: CASSLSGVNTGELFF. The genes are TRBV5-1 and TRBJ2-2, with 7 bases that match TRBD2. The V gene's germline CDR1 is SGHRS and CDR2 YFSETQ. V shed 1 base, J shed 2 bases, and the junction held 2 bases outside the gene matches. The CDR3 extends over 15 amino acids.

In regard to this clone: Additional DNA sequences in this sample encode the identical CDR3. The chain uses TRBV18 and TRBJ2-7; D gene ambiguous. CDR3 length: 12 amino acids. V was cut by 3 bases and J by 3 bases, with 6 bases left in between. The V gene's germline CDR1 is KGHSH and CDR2 LQKENI. The CDR3 spells CASSPGGYEQYF. CDR3 coding DNA: TGTGCCAGCTCACCCGGCGGCTACGAGCAGTACTTC.

This rearrangement joins TRBV7-9 to TRBJ2-3; 8 bases agree with TRBD2. The V gene's germline CDR1 is SEHNR and CDR2 FQNEAQ (reference sequence). CDR3 length: 16 amino acids. The V and J ends lost 5 bases and 4 bases, in that order; junction bases with no gene match: 11. The CDR3 bases are TGTGCCAGCAGCCCTGGGGCGGGGCGGGAGGCAGATACGCAGTATTTT. It translates to CASSPGAGREADTQYF.

The rearrangement uses TRBV5-1 and TRBJ1-1; unclear D gene. The CDR3 consists of 15 residues. Germline V CDR1 and CDR2: SGHRS, YFSETQ. Trimming shortened V by 4 bases and J by 1 base, and 14 bases separated the two germline ends. Here the CDR3 reads CASSPEEGRNTEAFF. CDR3 nucleotides: TGCGCCAGCAGCCCTGAGGAAGGGAGGAACACTGAAGCTTTCTTT.

The chain links TRBV27 to TRBJ2-7; D ambiguous. Germline CDR1 MNHEY, CDR2 SMNVEV (reference sequence). Trimming removed 11 bases from V and 3 bases from J, with 8 bases in between. CDR3 size: 10 residues. CDR3 DNA: TGTGCCCCTATAAACTACGAGCAGTACTTC. Translating it yields CAPINYEQYF.

The chain has TRBV5-1 and TRBJ2-7, with a weak D call TRBD2 (5 bases). The CDR3 loop spans 15 amino acids. Germline CDR1 and CDR2: SGHRS and YFSETQ. The V and J ends lost 2 bases and 4 bases respectively, with 16 bases between them. CDR3 in amino acids: CASSFSPGTPYEQYF. The DNA of the CDR3 is TGCGCCAGCAGCTTCTCACCGGGAACCCCTTACGAGCAGTACTTC.

Worth noting for this clone: Other DNA variants within this sample encode the same CDR3. The chain has TRBV30 and TRBJ2-7; D not certain. The CDR3 totals 12 residues. V gave up 0 bases and J gave up 4 bases, with 7 bases separating them. The V gene's germline CDR1 is GTSNPN and CDR2 SVGIG (reference sequence). CDR3 sequence reads: CAWSVGVYEQYF. The CDR3 DNA reads TGTGCCTGGAGTGTCGGAGTATACGAGCAGTACTTC.

The chain joins TRBV13 to TRBJ2-7; 7 nucleotides agree with TRBD2. The germline V gene has CDR1 PRHDT and CDR2 FYEKMQ (reference sequence). V was pared by 5 bases and J by 0 bases, with 13 bases of the junction left unmatched. The CDR3 length is 17 residues. The CDR3 region has the DNA TGTGCCAGCAGCCCAAGGGCAGCACTAGCGAGCTCCTACGAGCAGTACTTC. Translation: CASSPRAALASSYEQYF. The full variable domain, its missing parts supplied by reference TRBV13 and TRBJ2-7, is AAGVIQSPRHLIKEKRETATLKCYPIPRHDTVYWYQQGPGQDPQFLISFYEKMQSDKGSIPDRFSAQQFSDYHSELNMSSLELGDSALYFCASSPRAALASSYEQYFGPGTRLTVT.

This clone was counted many times. The rearrangement joins TRBV7-2 to TRBJ2-3, with 10 bases aligning to TRBD2. V shed 5 bases and J 4 bases; nucleotides not matched to a gene: 9. Per the germline V gene, CDR1 is SGHTA and CDR2 is FQGNSA. The CDR3 is 16 amino acids. This chain's CDR3 is CASSPQQGLASDTQYF. The DNA of the CDR3 is TGTGCCAGCAGCCCCCAACAGGGACTAGCGTCAGATACGCAGTATTTT.

This clone was counted a few times. The V and J genes are TRBV5-4 and TRBJ2-3, with unresolved D. There are 15 residues in the CDR3. Germline V gene sequence: CDR1 SGHNT, CDR2 YYREEE (reference sequence). The V gene lost 4 bases and the J gene lost 0 bases, with 12 bases spanning the gap. The CDR3: CASSGGVMSTDTQYF. In nucleotides, the CDR3 is TGTGCCAGCAGCGGTGGGGTAATGAGCACAGATACGCAGTATTTT.

The chain has TRBV28 and TRBJ2-5; no definite D call. This CDR3 contains 14 residues. CDR1 is MDHEN, CDR2 SYDVKM, per germline. With 5 bases removed from V and 1 base from J, the gap between germline ends came to 11 bases. The CDR3 DNA follows: TGTGCCAGCAGTCCACAAGGGATCCAAGAGACCCAGTACTTC. Protein sequence: CASSPQGIQETQYF. Supplemented by reference TRBV28 and TRBJ2-5, the full variable domain reads DVKVTQSSRYLVKRTGEKVFLECVQDMDHENMFWYRQDPGLGLRLIYFSYDVKMKEKGDIPEGYSVSREKKERFSLILESASTNQTSMYLCASSPQGIQETQYFGPGTRLLVL.

J is TRBJ1-3 and V is TRBV6-5; D remains unclear. Trimming removed 5 bases from V and 7 bases from J, with 15 bases in between. The CDR3 covers 14 residues. The germline gives CDR1 MNHEY, CDR2 SVGAGI. CDR3 residues: CASSARPLANTIYF. The CDR3 DNA follows: TGTGCCAGCAGTGCAAGACCTCTGGCCAACACCATATATTTT.

The chain recombines TRBV18 with TRBJ1-2; no definite D call. The germline V gene encodes CDR1 KGHSH and CDR2 LQKENI. Trimming took 2 bases from V and 8 from J, leaving 9 bases between them. CDR3 length: 12 residues. CDR3 region: CASSPVSAGYTF. The CDR3 DNA reads TGTGCCAGCTCACCAGTCTCTGCGGGCTACACCTTC.

This clone was observed a few times. J is TRBJ2-7 and V is TRBV2, with D maybe TRBD2 (6 bases). CDR3 length: 13 amino acids. Germline V gene sequence: CDR1 SNHLY, CDR2 FYNNEI. Trimming stripped 9 bases from V and 4 bases from J, with 16 bases between. In DNA form, the CDR3 reads TGTGCCAGTACCCGGACTACCCGGTACGAGCAGTACTTC. Protein sequence: CASTRTTRYEQYF. The full variable domain, completed using reference TRBV2 and TRBJ2-7, is EPEVTQTPSHQVTQMGQEVILRCVPISNHLYFYWYRQILGQKVEFLVSFYNNEISEKSEIFDDQFSVERPDGSNFTLKIRSTKLEDSAMYFCASTRTTRYEQYFGPGTRLTVT.